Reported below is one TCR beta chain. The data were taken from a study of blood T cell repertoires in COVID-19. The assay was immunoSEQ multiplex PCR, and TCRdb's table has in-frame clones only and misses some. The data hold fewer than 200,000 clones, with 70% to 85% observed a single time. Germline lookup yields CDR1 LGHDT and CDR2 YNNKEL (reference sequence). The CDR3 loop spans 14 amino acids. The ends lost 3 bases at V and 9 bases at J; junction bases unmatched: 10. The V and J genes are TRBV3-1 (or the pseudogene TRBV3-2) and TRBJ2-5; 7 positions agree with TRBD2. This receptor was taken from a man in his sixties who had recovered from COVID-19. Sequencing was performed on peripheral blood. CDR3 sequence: CASSQTRTGGAQYF. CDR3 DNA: TGTGCCAGCAGCCAGACTCGCACGGGGGGTGCCCAGTACTTC.